This T cell receptor (beta chain) was retrieved from a study of patients with pleural tuberculosis. TCRdb recomputed calls from the reads with MiXCR, one row per CDR3 protein. The sample includes under 55,000 distinct CDR3 sequences, less than 9.5% seen only once; the top ten take around 15%. This clonotype was detected ten times or more. The receptor was derived from a human donor with pleural tuberculosis.

CDR3 DNA sequence: TGTGCCAGCAGCCCAGCGGGAGGGCTGACAGATACGCAGTATTTT. Its translation is CASSPAGGLTDTQYF. This chain links TRBV28 with TRBJ2-3; 10 nucleotides line up with TRBD2. There are 15 residues in the CDR3. The V segment lost 6 bases and the J segment 3 bases; nucleotides outside the gene matches: 6. Germline CDR1 reads MDHEN; CDR2 reads SYDVKM.